Below, 12 T cell receptor beta chains from the same sample are listed, as sequenced in a study of blood T cell repertoires in COVID-19. TCRdb's table, derived via immunoSEQ multiplex PCR, lists solely in-frame clones and lacks some. The sample lists roughly 150,000 clones; 87% were seen once. Sequencing was performed on peripheral blood. The receptors here all came from a woman in her 70s with COVID-19, enrolled during active disease.

The V and J genes are TRBV5-1 and TRBJ2-4; TRBD2 might be the D (5 bases). The CDR3 consists of 11 residues. Germline CDR1 SGHRS, CDR2 YFSETQ. V was pared by 2 bases and J by 10 bases, with 7 bases between. CDR3 in amino acids: CASSFEGIQYF. In DNA, the CDR3 is TGCGCCAGCAGCTTTGAGGGAATTCAGTACTTC.

This clone was seen just once. CDR3 nucleotides: TGTGCCAGCAGTGGGGGGCAGGGGCGCTATTATGGCTACACCTTC. Translation gives CASSGGQGRYYGYTF. The V and J genes are TRBV2 and TRBJ1-2, with D perhaps matching TRBD1 (6 bases). The germline V gene has CDR1 SNHLY and CDR2 FYNNEI. Trimming cost V 4 bases and J 5 bases, with 17 bases left between them. CDR3 length: 15 amino acids.

The J gene is TRBJ1-2, the V gene TRBV6-5; no clear D. The CDR3 runs 12 residues. The germline gives CDR1 MNHEY, CDR2 SVGAGI. The V gene lost 4 bases and the J gene lost 4 bases, with 7 bases spanning the gap. As DNA, the CDR3 is TGTGCCAGCAGTTTACGAGGCTATGGCTACACCTTC. It specifies CASSLRGYGYTF.

The V call is TRBV29-1, the J call TRBJ1-1; weak D call: TRBD1 (6 bases). CDR3 size: 12 residues. The V gene's germline CDR1 is SQVTM and CDR2 ANQGSEA. With 3 bases removed from V and 5 bases from J, the gap between germline ends came to 10 bases. For the CDR3, the DNA is TGCAGCGTTGATACAGGGTGGACTGAAGCTTTCTTT. Encoded protein: CSVDTGWTEAFF.

The chain joins TRBV11-2 to TRBJ2-5; 9 bases match TRBD1. Trimming at V came to 1 base and at J to 5 bases, leaving 5 bases not matched to a gene. Germline V gene data show CDR1 as SGHAT and CDR2 as FQNNGV. The CDR3 extends over 15 amino acids. CDR3 sequence: CASSLGTGAWETQYF. CDR3 coding DNA: TGTGCCAGCAGCTTAGGGACAGGGGCGTGGGAGACCCAGTACTTC.

The chain is built from TRBV6-2 or TRBV6-3 and TRBJ1-3, with a possible D match to TRBD1 (6 bases). V lost 5 bases and J lost 0, with 11 bases in between. CDR3 length: 15 amino acids. The germline V gene encodes CDR1 MNHEY and CDR2 SVGEGT. CDR3 sequence reads: CASSGQSFSGNTIYF. DNA of the CDR3: TGTGCCAGCAGTGGACAGTCCTTCTCTGGAAACACCATATATTTT.

V is TRBV2 and J is TRBJ1-1; D is unresolved. V was pared by 1 base and J by 3 bases, with 6 bases between. This CDR3 has 13 residues. The V gene's germline CDR1 is SNHLY and CDR2 FYNNEI. The CDR3 bases are TGTGCCAGCAGTGAAGACAGCTACACTGAAGCTTTCTTT. Translating gives CASSEDSYTEAFF.

The count of this clone is one. The chain joins TRBV7-3 to TRBJ2-6, with D possibly being TRBD2 (7 bases). V lost 0 bases, J lost 0 bases, and 15 bases lay in between. CDR1 SGHTA and CDR2 FQGTGA come from the germline V gene. The CDR3 consists of 19 residues. This chain's CDR3 is CASSLTPAGALSGANVLTF. CDR3 nucleotide sequence: TGTGCCAGCAGCTTAACACCGGCGGGGGCCCTCTCTGGGGCCAACGTCCTGACTTTC.

This chain links TRBV23-1 with TRBJ2-5; TRBD1 agrees at 8 bases. Being an ORF, TRBV23-1 has a function that is uncertain. With 3 bases clipped from V and 1 base from J, the junction kept 1 base outside the gene matches. This CDR3 has 14 amino acids. CDR3: CASSHGQGQETQYF. The CDR3 DNA follows: TGCGCCAGCAGTCACGGACAGGGCCAAGAGACCCAGTACTTC.

This clone appeared a single time. This chain links TRBV6-2 or TRBV6-3 with TRBJ2-3; TRBD2 might be the D (5 bases). V lost 0 bases and J 6 bases, leaving 13 bases between the germline ends. Germline V CDR1 and CDR2: MNHEY, SVGEGT. The CDR3 has 15 amino acids. The CDR3 DNA sequence: TGTGCCAGCAGTTACTCGTGGACTCCTGCCGATACGCAGTATTTT. It encodes CASSYSWTPADTQYF.

This sequence joins TRBV6-5 and TRBJ2-7; 9 positions agree with TRBD1. J lost 6 bases, V lost 8 bases, and 8 bases had no gene match. Germline lookup yields CDR1 MNHEY and CDR2 SVGAGI. The CDR3 has 13 residues. The CDR3 nucleotides are TGTGCCAGCCGGGACAGGGACGTCGCCGAGCAGTACTTC. It specifies CASRDRDVAEQYF.

This chain connects TRBV3-1 (or the pseudogene TRBV3-2) to TRBJ2-7; tentative D call: TRBD2 (6 bases). Trimming left V 4 bases short and J 2 bases short, with 12 bases between. The CDR3 has 14 residues. CDR1 is LGHDT and CDR2 is YNNKEL in the germline V gene (reference sequence). The chain's CDR3 is CASSRRVYPYEQYF. Here the CDR3 DNA reads TGTGCCAGCAGCCGGAGGGTCTATCCCTACGAGCAGTACTTC.